Listed here is a single T cell receptor beta chain. 13 Jbeta primers and 60 Vbeta primers were used for the PCR. Here immunoSEQ multiplex PCR was the method, and the copy in TCRdb shows in-frame clones only, minus some. The sample shows around 89,000 clones, approximately 84% of them seen only once. Germline V gives CDR1 MGHDK, CDR2 SYGVNS. The CDR3 consists of 15 residues. Losses at the gene ends were 4 bases for V and 5 bases for J; bases not matched to a gene: 4. This entry belongs to a study of cytomegalovirus exposure and HLA in healthy donors. The receptor's source is a girl aged 2-15 years in good health and CMV-seropositive. V is TRBV25-1 and J is TRBJ1-4, with 10 bases that match TRBD1. The sample comprised PBMCs. The chain's CDR3 is CASSVPGQGNEKLFF. The CDR3 region has the DNA TGTGCCAGCAGTGTACCGGGACAGGGGAATGAAAAACTGTTTTTT.